This T cell receptor beta chain was recorded in a study of blood T cells in healthy people across ages. Whole-study findings and limits: Naive T cell percentage by flow cytometry tracked strongly with beta diversity.

Per the germline V gene, CDR1 is DFQATT and CDR2 is SNEGSKA (reference sequence). The CDR3 is 15 residues long. Trimming removed 0 bases from V and 1 base from J, with 12 bases in between. On this clonotype itself: As yet, its antigen is unknown.

Then a second PCR, running about 7 to 11 cycles, was carried out with a sample-barcoded 5' primer and a J-beta primer mix. Via MiXCR, TCRdb re-called the 5' RACE reads, giving one row per CDR3 protein. Of 800,000 or so distinct CDR3 sequences in the sample, approximately 65% were seen once. The V and J genes are TRBV20-1 and TRBJ1-2; no clear D gene. The TCR was taken from a man aged 30 to 45 in good health. Sequencing was carried out using blood. CDR3 protein: CSARDGDVLNYGYTF. CDR3 sequence (DNA): TGCAGTGCTAGAGATGGTGATGTACTTAACTATGGCTACACCTTC.